The clone carrying this T cell receptor beta chain was detected a few times. Its antigen remains unknown. This CDR3 has 19 residues. CDR1 is SGHDT and CDR2 is YYEEEE in the germline V gene. V shed 4 bases and J 6 bases; nucleotides not matched to a gene: 22. The sample is drawn from a study of T cell repertoires in cytomegalovirus infection. Study-wide points: There were HLA-C-restricted CMV-specific TCR beta clonotypes dominating the ex vivo response.

From the reads, TCRdb called clonotypes with MiXCR, one entry per CDR3 protein. The sample carries some 320,000 distinct CDR3 sequences, 9% to 9.5% recorded once. The TCR was taken from a human donor in good health (CMV status not recorded). Some clones in this sample may be carry-over from other donors' samples. The sample taken for sequencing was PBMCs. This chain uses TRBV5-6 with TRBJ2-3; 8 bases are a match to TRBD2. The CDR3 here is CASSPGLEVGRGLRDTQYF. CDR3 coding DNA: TGTGCCAGCAGCCCGGGACTAGAGGTGGGAAGAGGCCTTAGGGATACGCAGTATTTT.